Listed here are 2 T cell receptor beta chains from one sample, sequenced in a study of Tregs in tolerant kidney transplant recipients. Here immunoSEQ multiplex PCR was the method, and the copy in TCRdb shows in-frame clones only, minus some. The profile shows roughly 45,000 clones, about 89% of them singletons. Input material: Tregs from blood. The receptors shown here come from a human donor in good health.

The rearrangement uses TRBV5-1 and TRBJ1-3; D is possibly TRBD1 (6 bases). CDR1 and CDR2 (germline): SGHRS, YFSETQ. V was shortened by 0 bases and J by 0 bases, with 10 bases between the two germline ends. The CDR3 is 16 residues long. As DNA, the CDR3 is TGCGCCAGCAGCTTGGGCGGGACATACTCTGGAAACACCATATATTTT. As protein: CASSLGGTYSGNTIYF.

J is TRBJ2-6 and V is TRBV7-2; TRBD2 might be the D (5 bases). This CDR3 comprises 18 residues. Germline-derived CDR1 and CDR2 are SGHTA and FQGNSA. Trimming left V 2 bases short and J 5 bases short, with 19 bases between. The CDR3 loop is CASSLILRGPGRANVLTF. In DNA form, the CDR3 reads TGTGCCAGCAGCTTAATCTTGCGCGGGCCAGGAAGGGCCAACGTCCTGACTTTC.